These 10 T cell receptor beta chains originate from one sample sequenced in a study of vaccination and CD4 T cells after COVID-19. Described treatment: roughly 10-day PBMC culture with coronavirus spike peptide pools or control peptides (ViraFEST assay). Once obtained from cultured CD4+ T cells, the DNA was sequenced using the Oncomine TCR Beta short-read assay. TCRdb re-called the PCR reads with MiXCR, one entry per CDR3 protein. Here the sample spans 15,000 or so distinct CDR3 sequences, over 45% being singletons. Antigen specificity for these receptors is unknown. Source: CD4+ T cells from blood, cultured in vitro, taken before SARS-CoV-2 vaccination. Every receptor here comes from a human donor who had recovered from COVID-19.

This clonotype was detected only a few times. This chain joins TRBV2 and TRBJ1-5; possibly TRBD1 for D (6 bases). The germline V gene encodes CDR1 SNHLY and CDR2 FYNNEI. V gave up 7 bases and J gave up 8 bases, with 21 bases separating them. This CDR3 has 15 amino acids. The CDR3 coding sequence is TGTGCCAGCACCGGGGGAGGGGGTAGTCAGGAGCCCCAGCATTTT. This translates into CASTGGGGSQEPQHF. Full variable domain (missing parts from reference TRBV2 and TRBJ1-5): EPEVTQTPSHQVTQMGQEVILRCVPISNHLYFYWYRQILGQKVEFLVSFYNNEISEKSEIFDDQFSVERPDGSNFTLKIRSTKLEDSAMYFCASTGGGGSQEPQHFGDGTRLSIL.

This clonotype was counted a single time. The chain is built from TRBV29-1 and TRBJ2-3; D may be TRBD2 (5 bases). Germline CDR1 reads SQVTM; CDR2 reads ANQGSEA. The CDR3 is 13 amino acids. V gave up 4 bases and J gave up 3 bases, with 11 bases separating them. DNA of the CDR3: TGCAGCGTTGTGCGGGTGGGGACAGATACGCAGTATTTT. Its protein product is CSVVRVGTDTQYF.

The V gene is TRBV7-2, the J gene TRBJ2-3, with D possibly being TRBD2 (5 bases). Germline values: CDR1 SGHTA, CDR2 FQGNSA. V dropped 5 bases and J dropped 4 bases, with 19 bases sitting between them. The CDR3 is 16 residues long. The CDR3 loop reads CASSPPKRSLPDTQYF. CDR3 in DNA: TGTGCCAGCAGCCCACCTAAGCGGAGCCTCCCAGATACGCAGTATTTT. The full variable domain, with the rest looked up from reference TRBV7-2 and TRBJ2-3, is GAGVSQSPSNKVTEKGKDVELRCDPISGHTALYWYRQSLGQGLEFLIYFQGNSAPDKSGLPSDRFSAERTGGSVSTLTIQRTQQEDSAVYLCASSPPKRSLPDTQYFGPGTRLTVL.

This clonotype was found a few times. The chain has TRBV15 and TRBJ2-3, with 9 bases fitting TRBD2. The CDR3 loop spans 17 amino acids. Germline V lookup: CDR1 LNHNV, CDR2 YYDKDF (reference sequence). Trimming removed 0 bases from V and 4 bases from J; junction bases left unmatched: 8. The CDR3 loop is CATSREGGGRGSDTQYF. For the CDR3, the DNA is TGTGCCACCAGCAGAGAAGGGGGCGGGAGGGGTTCAGATACGCAGTATTTT.

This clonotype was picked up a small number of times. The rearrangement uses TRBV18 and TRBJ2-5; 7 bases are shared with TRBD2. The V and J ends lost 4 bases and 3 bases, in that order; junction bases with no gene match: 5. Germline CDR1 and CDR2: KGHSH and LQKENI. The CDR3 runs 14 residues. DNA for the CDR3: TGTGCCAGCTCACTGGACGGACTAGAAGAGACCCAGTACTTC. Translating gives CASSLDGLEETQYF.

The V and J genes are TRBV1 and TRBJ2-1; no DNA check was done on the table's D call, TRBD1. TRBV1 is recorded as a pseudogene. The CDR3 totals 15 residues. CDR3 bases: TGCACCAGCAGCTTTCGCAGGGGTACCTACAATGAGCAGTTCTTC. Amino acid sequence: CTSSFRRGTYNEQFF.

CDR3 protein: CASSTAGRDGYTF. The CDR3 DNA reads TGTGCCAGTAGTACGGCAGGGCGTGATGGCTACACCTTC. The chain couples TRBV19 to TRBJ1-2; tentatively, D is TRBD1 (5 bases). Per germline, CDR1 LNHDA and CDR2 SQIVND (reference sequence). The V end was cut by 4 bases, the J end by 6 bases, with 12 bases between. The CDR3 has 13 amino acids.

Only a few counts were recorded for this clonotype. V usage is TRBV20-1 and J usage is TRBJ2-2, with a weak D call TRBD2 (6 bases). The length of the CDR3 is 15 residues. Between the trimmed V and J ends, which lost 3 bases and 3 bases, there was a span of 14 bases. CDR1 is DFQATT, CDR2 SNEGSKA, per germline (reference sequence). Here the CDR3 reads CSARFAGLDTGELFF. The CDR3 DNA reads TGCAGTGCTAGGTTCGCGGGACTGGACACCGGGGAGCTGTTTTTT.

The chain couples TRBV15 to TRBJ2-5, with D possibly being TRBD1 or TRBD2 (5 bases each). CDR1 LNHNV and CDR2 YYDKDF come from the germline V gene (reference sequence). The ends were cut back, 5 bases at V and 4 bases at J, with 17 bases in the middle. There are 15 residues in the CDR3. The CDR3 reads CATSARNGARETQYF. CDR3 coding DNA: TGTGCCACCAGCGCCCGAAACGGGGCCAGAGAGACCCAGTACTTC.

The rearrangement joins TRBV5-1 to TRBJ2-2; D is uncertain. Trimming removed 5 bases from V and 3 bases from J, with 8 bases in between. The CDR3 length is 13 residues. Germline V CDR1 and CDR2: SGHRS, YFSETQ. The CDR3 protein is CASRSGDTGELFF. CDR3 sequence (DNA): TGCGCCAGCAGATCAGGAGACACCGGGGAGCTGTTTTTT.